The source of this TCR beta chain is a study of blood T cell repertoires in COVID-19. Study context: Nucleic acid was either cDNA or gDNA, and it came from T cells, B-cell-depleted T cells, or PBMCs.

Original processing methods: For nucleated cells, counts were estimated from reference gene primer amplification. TCRdb's table, derived via immunoSEQ multiplex PCR, lists solely in-frame clones and lacks some. That table gives V, J and clone size, and the DNA gave D and trimming. This table has roughly 380,000 clones, around 85% appearing once. Deletions cut 6 bases from V and 6 bases from J, with 16 bases between. Per the germline V gene, CDR1 is SGHTS and CDR2 is YDEGEE. The CDR3 length is 14 residues. Specimen: peripheral blood. This clonotype originated in a woman aged 18-29 years with acute or convalescent COVID-19. V is TRBV5-8 and J is TRBJ1-5; D is uncertain. CDR3 residues: CASNPGSLRQPQHF. In DNA form, the CDR3 reads TGTGCCAGCAACCCGGGAAGTCTGCGTCAGCCCCAGCATTTT.